The present TCR beta chain was sequenced within a study of cytomegalovirus exposure and HLA in healthy donors. General observations from the study: One later analysis reportedly identified an Asian-associated ancestry cluster that showed fewer N-insertions than the approximately 700-donor mean. A prior analysis recorded that most TCR beta V segments were productive about 87% or about 30% of the time.

Amplification used 60 Vbeta primers and 13 Jbeta primers. Generated by immunoSEQ multiplex PCR, the TCRdb table keeps only in-frame clones and is missing some. The sample holds approximately 130,000 clones, roughly 79% seen once. Concerning this clone: Its antigen is still unknown.

Germline loops: CDR1 SGDLS, CDR2 YYNGEE. The CDR3 is 14 amino acids. V was clipped by 0 bases and J by 1 base, with 7 bases between them. V usage is TRBV9 and J usage is TRBJ1-1; possibly TRBD1 for D (5 bases). This clonotype originated in a boy younger than 10 in good health and CMV-seronegative. Sequenced sample: PBMCs. CDR3 sequence: CASSVGRANTEAFF. The CDR3 nucleotides read TGTGCCAGCAGCGTAGGCAGGGCGAACACTGAAGCTTTCTTT.